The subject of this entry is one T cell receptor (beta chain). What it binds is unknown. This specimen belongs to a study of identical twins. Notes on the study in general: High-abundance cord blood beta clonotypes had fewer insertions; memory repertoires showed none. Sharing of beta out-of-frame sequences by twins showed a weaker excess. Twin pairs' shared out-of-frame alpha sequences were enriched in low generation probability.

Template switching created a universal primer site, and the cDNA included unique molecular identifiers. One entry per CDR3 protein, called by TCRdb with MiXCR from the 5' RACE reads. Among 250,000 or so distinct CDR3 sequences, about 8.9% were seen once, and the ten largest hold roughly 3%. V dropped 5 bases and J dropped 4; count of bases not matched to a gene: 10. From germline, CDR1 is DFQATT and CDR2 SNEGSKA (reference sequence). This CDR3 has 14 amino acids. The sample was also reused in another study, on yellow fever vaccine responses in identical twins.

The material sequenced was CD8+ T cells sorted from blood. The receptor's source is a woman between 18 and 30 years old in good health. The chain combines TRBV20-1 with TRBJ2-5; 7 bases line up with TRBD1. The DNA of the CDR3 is TGCAGTGCTCGGCCCCGGGACAGCGGAGAGACCCAGTACTTC. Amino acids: CSARPRDSGETQYF.